The sequence of this T cell receptor (beta chain) was determined in a study of technical replicates of blood from a few donors. The CDR3 totals 15 residues. The V gene lost 1 base and the J gene lost 0 bases, with 7 bases spanning the gap. Germline CDR1 MNHNS, CDR2 SASEGT. Sequenced by immunoSEQ multiplex PCR; TCRdb stores in-frame clones only, minus some. The sample consists of about 61,000 clones, roughly 97% of them appearing once. The sample comprised T cells isolated from PBMCs. The receptor was derived from a human donor in good health. The gene calls are TRBV6-1 and TRBJ1-3; the D is unclear. The DNA of the CDR3 is TGTGCCAGCAGTGAAGGGCAGTTCTCTGGAAACACCATATATTTT. Residues: CASSEGQFSGNTIYF.